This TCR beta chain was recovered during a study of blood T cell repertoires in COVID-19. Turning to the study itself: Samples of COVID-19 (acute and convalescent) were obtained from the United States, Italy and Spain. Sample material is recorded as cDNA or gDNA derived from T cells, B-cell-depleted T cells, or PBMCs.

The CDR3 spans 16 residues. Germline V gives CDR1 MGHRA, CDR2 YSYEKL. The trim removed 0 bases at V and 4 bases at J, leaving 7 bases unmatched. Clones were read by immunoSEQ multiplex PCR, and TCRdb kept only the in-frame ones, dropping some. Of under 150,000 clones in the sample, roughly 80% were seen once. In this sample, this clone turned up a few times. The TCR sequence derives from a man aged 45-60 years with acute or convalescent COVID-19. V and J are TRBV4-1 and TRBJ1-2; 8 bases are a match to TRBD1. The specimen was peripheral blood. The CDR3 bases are TGCGCCAGCAGCCAAGATAGGCCAGGGGGCTCCTATGGCTACACCTTC. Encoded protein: CASSQDRPGGSYGYTF.